This T cell receptor beta chain appears in the sequencing data of a study of T-cell reconstitution after alpha-beta-depleted transplantation in children. As it was prepared, the TCRbeta library received unique molecular identifiers. MiXCR was run by TCRdb on the PCR reads, yielding one entry per CDR3 protein. The sample has approximately 400,000 distinct CDR3 sequences, approximately 10% seen once; the top ten hold roughly 6%. This clonotype has a handful of counts. Trimming took 0 bases from V and 0 from J, leaving 7 bases between them. Germline values: CDR1 SGDLS, CDR2 YYNGEE. The CDR3 totals 15 residues.

The gene calls are TRBV9 and TRBJ2-1; tentative D call: TRBD2 (5 bases). The sequencing used PBMCs from the stem cell graft donor, collected from the stem cell graft. This sequence originates from a human donor who donated a stem cell graft to a child with acute myeloid leukemia. DNA of the CDR3: TGTGCCAGCAGCGTAGGAGGGTACTCCTACAATGAGCAGTTCTTC. Amino acid sequence: CASSVGGYSYNEQFF. The full variable domain, its missing parts supplied by reference TRBV9 and TRBJ2-1, is DSGVTQTPKHLITATGQRVTLRCSPRSGDLSVYWYQQSLDQGLQFLIQYYNGEERAKGNILERFSAQQFPDLHSELNLSSLELGDSALYFCASSVGGYSYNEQFFGPGTRLTVL.